The rows below give T cell receptor beta chains drawn from one sample of a study of T cell repertoires in cytomegalovirus infection. In TCRdb, the reads were re-called with MiXCR into one record per CDR3 protein. The sample contains some 220,000 distinct CDR3 sequences, roughly 34% of which appear only once. Their antigens remain unidentified. The sequences come from CD8+ T cells from cultured PBMCs, collected from culture after CMV antigen stimulation. The receptors derive from a human donor in good health (CMV status not recorded). Some clones in this sample may be carry-over from other donors' samples. Each CDR3 is given with its conserved first and last residue. Each record gives: V gene, D gene, J gene, clone size, CDR3 DNA, CDR3 protein. D genes are given only for firm matches. Clone sizes are given selectively: once, few, many, or a class where the clone is expanded.

v_gene: TRBV29-1; d_gene: -; j_gene: TRBJ2-2; abundance: few; CDR3nt: TGCAGCGTTGAAAATTTCGCCGGGGAGCTGTTTTTT; CDR3aa: CSVENFAGELFF
v_gene: TRBV7-9; d_gene: TRBD1; j_gene: TRBJ2-1; abundance: few; CDR3nt: TGTGCCAGCAGCTCCCCCCGGACAGGCCAGGAGCAGTTCTTC; CDR3aa: CASSSPRTGQEQFF
v_gene: TRBV5-4; d_gene: TRBD1; j_gene: TRBJ2-7; abundance: -; CDR3nt: TGTGCCAGCAGCCCCCGGGACAGGGCCTCCTACGAGCAGTACTTC; CDR3aa: CASSPRDRASYEQYF
v_gene: TRBV7-6; d_gene: -; j_gene: TRBJ1-1; abundance: -; CDR3nt: TGTGCCAGCAGCTTAGGTGTACTGGGGATCACTGAAGCTTTCTTT; CDR3aa: CASSLGVLGITEAFF
v_gene: TRBV27; d_gene: -; j_gene: TRBJ2-5; abundance: -; CDR3nt: TGTGCCAGCAGTTTACAGGTCTCCCCTCGGGCCCAGTACTTC; CDR3aa: CASSLQVSPRAQYF
v_gene: TRBV7-9; d_gene: -; j_gene: TRBJ2-2; abundance: few; CDR3nt: TGTGCCAGCAGCTTTTTAGGTGTCACCGGGGAGCTGTTTTTT; CDR3aa: CASSFLGVTGELFF
v_gene: TRBV27; d_gene: -; j_gene: TRBJ2-5; abundance: -; CDR3nt: TGTGCCAGCAGCCGCTTAGGAGGGGGAGAGACCCAGTACTTC; CDR3aa: CASSRLGGGETQYF
v_gene: TRBV27; d_gene: -; j_gene: TRBJ2-3; abundance: -; CDR3nt: TGTGCCAGCAGTCACACCCGCACTCGCGCAGATACGCAGTATTTT; CDR3aa: CASSHTRTRADTQYF
v_gene: TRBV11-2; d_gene: TRBD2; j_gene: TRBJ2-7; abundance: few; CDR3nt: TGTGCCAGCAGCTTAGAGGCCGGGGGGGCCGCCTACGAGCAGTACTTC; CDR3aa: CASSLEAGGAAYEQYF
v_gene: TRBV20-1; d_gene: -; j_gene: TRBJ1-2; abundance: -; CDR3nt: TGCAGTGCTAGAGAGCCCCCACGGAACGACTATGGCTACACCTTC; CDR3aa: CSAREPPRNDYGYTF
v_gene: TRBV4-1; d_gene: TRBD1; j_gene: TRBJ2-2; abundance: few; CDR3nt: TGCGCCAGCAGCCAACCCGGGACAGGGCTCCCCGGGGAGCTGTTTTTT; CDR3aa: CASSQPGTGLPGELFF
v_gene: TRBV29-1; d_gene: -; j_gene: TRBJ1-2; abundance: -; CDR3nt: TGCAGCGTTGATGGCCCCAGTTACTATGGCTACACCTTC; CDR3aa: CSVDGPSYYGYTF
v_gene: TRBV27; d_gene: -; j_gene: TRBJ2-1; abundance: few; CDR3nt: TGTGCCAGCAGTTTAACCCTCTCCTACAATGAGCAGTTCTTC; CDR3aa: CASSLTLSYNEQFF
v_gene: TRBV19; d_gene: TRBD1; j_gene: TRBJ1-5; abundance: -; CDR3nt: TGTGCCAGTAGTATCCTCAGACAGGGGGCAGGACAGCCCCAGCATTTT; CDR3aa: CASSILRQGAGQPQHF
v_gene: TRBV30; d_gene: -; j_gene: TRBJ1-5; abundance: few; CDR3nt: TGTGCCTGGAGTGTACTTAGCAATCAGCCCCAGCATTTT; CDR3aa: CAWSVLSNQPQHF
v_gene: TRBV29-1; d_gene: -; j_gene: TRBJ2-6; abundance: -; CDR3nt: TGCAGCGTTGTGGGGAGCTCTGGGGCCAACGTCCTGACTTTC; CDR3aa: CSVVGSSGANVLTF
v_gene: TRBV11-2; d_gene: TRBD2; j_gene: TRBJ2-7; abundance: -; CDR3nt: TGTGCCAGCAGCTTAGTTCGGGGGGGGGAGGAGCAGTACTTC; CDR3aa: CASSLVRGGEEQYF
v_gene: TRBV7-6; d_gene: -; j_gene: TRBJ1-1; abundance: few; CDR3nt: TGTGCCAGCAGCTTAGTACGCAAATTGAACACTGAAGCTTTCTTT; CDR3aa: CASSLVRKLNTEAFF
v_gene: TRBV6-6; d_gene: -; j_gene: TRBJ1-5; abundance: -; CDR3nt: TGTGCCAGCAGTCTAACCGACGGGAAGCCCCAGCATTTT; CDR3aa: CASSLTDGKPQHF
v_gene: TRBV7-3; d_gene: -; j_gene: TRBJ2-2; abundance: -; CDR3nt: TGTGCCAGCAGCTTTAGGCTAGAAGGCACCGGGGAGCTGTTTTTT; CDR3aa: CASSFRLEGTGELFF
v_gene: TRBV19; d_gene: TRBD2; j_gene: TRBJ2-5; abundance: -; CDR3nt: TGTGCAAGTAGTACAACCGGTACTAGCGGGGAAGAGACCCAGTACTTC; CDR3aa: CASSTTGTSGEETQYF
v_gene: TRBV11-2; d_gene: TRBD1; j_gene: TRBJ2-6; abundance: few; CDR3nt: TGTGCCAGCAGCTTGGAGCATTACAGGGGTCGAGGATCTGGGGCCAACGTCCTGACTTTC; CDR3aa: CASSLEHYRGRGSGANVLTF
v_gene: TRBV12-3/TRBV12-4; d_gene: TRBD1; j_gene: TRBJ1-2; abundance: few; CDR3nt: TGTGCCAGCAGCCGTACAGGGGCCGGTCTAGATGGCTACACCTTC; CDR3aa: CASSRTGAGLDGYTF
v_gene: TRBV7-3; d_gene: -; j_gene: TRBJ2-1; abundance: -; CDR3nt: TGTGCCAGCAGCCTCACGCGGGACGGAGGAGACAATGAGCAGTTCTTC; CDR3aa: CASSLTRDGGDNEQFF
v_gene: TRBV7-9; d_gene: -; j_gene: TRBJ1-1; abundance: few; CDR3nt: TGTGCCAGCAGCTTAGACAGCAAGAACACTGAAGCTTTCTTT; CDR3aa: CASSLDSKNTEAFF
v_gene: TRBV4-2; d_gene: TRBD2; j_gene: TRBJ2-4; abundance: -; CDR3nt: TGTGCCAGCGCAGGAGGAGCGGGGAACATTCAGTACTTC; CDR3aa: CASAGGAGNIQYF
v_gene: TRBV7-6; d_gene: TRBD1; j_gene: TRBJ1-1; abundance: few; CDR3nt: TGTGCCAGCAGCTTAGATGAGGGGACAGGGGGCCTAGTAGCTGAAGCTTTCTTT; CDR3aa: CASSLDEGTGGLVAEAFF
v_gene: TRBV20-1; d_gene: TRBD1; j_gene: TRBJ1-2; abundance: -; CDR3nt: TGCAGTGTACCTGGAAACAGGGGGGGCGGCTACACCTTC; CDR3aa: CSVPGNRGGGYTF